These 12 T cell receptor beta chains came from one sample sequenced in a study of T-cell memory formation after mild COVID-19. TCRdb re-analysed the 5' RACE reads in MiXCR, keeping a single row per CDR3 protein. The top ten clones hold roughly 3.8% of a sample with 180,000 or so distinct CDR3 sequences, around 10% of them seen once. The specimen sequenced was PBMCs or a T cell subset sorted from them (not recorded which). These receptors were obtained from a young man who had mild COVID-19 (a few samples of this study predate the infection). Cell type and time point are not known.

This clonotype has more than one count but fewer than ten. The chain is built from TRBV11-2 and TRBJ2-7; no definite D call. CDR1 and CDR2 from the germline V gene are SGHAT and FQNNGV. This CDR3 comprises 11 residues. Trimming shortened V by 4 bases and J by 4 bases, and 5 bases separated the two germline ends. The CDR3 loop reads CASSSFYEQYV. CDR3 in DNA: TGTGCCAGCAGCTCGTTTTACGAGCAGTACGTC.

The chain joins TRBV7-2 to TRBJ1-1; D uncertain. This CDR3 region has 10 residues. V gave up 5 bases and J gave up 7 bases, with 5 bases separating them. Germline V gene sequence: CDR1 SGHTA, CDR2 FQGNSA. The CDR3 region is CASSPFEAFF. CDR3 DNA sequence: TGTGCCAGCAGCCCGTTTGAAGCTTTCTTT.

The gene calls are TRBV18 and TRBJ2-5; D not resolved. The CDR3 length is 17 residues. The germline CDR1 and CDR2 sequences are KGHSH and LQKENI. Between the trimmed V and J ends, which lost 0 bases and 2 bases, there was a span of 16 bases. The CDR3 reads CASSPPPLGVRQETQYF. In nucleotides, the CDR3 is TGTGCCAGCTCACCACCTCCGCTGGGTGTTCGACAAGAGACCCAGTACTTC.

CDR3 DNA: TGTGCCAGCAGCTCCGCGGCAGGGGTAGGAGCTTTCTTT. Its translation is CASSSAAGVGAFF. The J gene is TRBJ1-1, the V gene TRBV7-2; perhaps TRBD1 as D (6 bases). CDR3 length: 13 residues. V gave up 4 bases and J gave up 10 bases, with 16 bases separating them. Looked up from germline, CDR1 is SGHTA and CDR2 is FQGNSA. The full variable domain, in which reference TRBV7-2 and TRBJ1-1 provide the parts outside the CDR3, is GAGVSQSPSNKVTEKGKDVELRCDPISGHTALYWYRQSLGQGLEFLIYFQGNSAPDKSGLPSDRFSAERTGGSVSTLTIQRTQQEDSAVYLCASSSAAGVGAFFGQGTRLTVV.

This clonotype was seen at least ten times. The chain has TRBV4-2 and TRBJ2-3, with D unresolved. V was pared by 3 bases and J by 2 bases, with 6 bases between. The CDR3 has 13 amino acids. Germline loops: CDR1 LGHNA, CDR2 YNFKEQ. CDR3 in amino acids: CASSQLATDTQYF. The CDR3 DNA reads TGTGCCAGCAGCCAGTTAGCCACAGATACGCAGTATTTT.

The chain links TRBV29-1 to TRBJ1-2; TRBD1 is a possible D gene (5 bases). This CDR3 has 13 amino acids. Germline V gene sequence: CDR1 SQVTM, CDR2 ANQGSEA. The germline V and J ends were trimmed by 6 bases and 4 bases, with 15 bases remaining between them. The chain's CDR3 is CSVRQSFTYGYTF. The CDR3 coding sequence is TGCAGCGTCAGACAGAGTTTTACCTATGGCTACACCTTC.

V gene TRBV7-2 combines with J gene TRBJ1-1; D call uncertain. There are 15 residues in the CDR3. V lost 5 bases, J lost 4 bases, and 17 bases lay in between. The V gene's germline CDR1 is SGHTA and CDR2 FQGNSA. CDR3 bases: TGTGCCAGCAGCAAGATTAGCGGGCGGGGCACTGAAGCTTTCTTT. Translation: CASSKISGRGTEAFF.

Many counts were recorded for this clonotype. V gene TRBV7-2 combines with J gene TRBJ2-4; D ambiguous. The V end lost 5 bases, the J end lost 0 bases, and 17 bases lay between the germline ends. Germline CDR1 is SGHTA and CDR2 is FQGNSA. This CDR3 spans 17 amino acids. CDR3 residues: CASSLRQSGVAKNIQYF. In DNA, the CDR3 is TGTGCCAGCAGCCTACGGCAGTCGGGTGTAGCCAAAAACATTCAGTACTTC.

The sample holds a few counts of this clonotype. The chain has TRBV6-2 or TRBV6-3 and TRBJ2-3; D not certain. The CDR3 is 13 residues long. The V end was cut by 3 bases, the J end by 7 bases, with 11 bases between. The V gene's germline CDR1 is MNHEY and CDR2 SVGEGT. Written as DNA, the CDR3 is TGTGCCAGCAGTTATCGGAATCCGCATACGCAGTATTTT. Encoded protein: CASSYRNPHTQYF.

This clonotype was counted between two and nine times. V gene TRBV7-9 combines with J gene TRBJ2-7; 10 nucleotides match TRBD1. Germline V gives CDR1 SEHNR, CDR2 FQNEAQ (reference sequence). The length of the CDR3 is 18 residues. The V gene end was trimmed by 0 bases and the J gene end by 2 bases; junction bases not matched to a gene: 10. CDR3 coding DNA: TGTGCCAGCAGCTTAGCCTTTGCCGGGACAGGGGAGGCCTACGAGCAGTACTTC. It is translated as CASSLAFAGTGEAYEQYF. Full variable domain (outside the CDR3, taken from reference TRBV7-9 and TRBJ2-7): DTGVSQNPRHKITKRGQNVTFRCDPISEHNRLYWYRQTLGQGPEFLTYFQNEAQLEKSRLLSDRFSAERPKGSFSTLEIQRTEQGDSAMYLCASSLAFAGTGEAYEQYFGPGTRLTVT.

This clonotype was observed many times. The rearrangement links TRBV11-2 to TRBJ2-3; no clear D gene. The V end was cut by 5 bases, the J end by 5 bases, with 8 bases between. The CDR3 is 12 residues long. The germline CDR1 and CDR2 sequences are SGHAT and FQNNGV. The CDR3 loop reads CASSLLVDTQYF. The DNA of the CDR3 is TGTGCCAGCAGCCTCCTAGTAGATACGCAGTATTTT.

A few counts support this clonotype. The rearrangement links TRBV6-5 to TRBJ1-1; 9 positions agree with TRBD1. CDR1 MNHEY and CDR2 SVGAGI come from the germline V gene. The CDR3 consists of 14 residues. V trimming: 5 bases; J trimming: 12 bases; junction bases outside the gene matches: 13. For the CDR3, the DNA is TGTGCCAGCAGTCAGACAGGGGGGGCCCTGAAGTCTTTCTTT. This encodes CASSQTGGALKSFF.